The sequence of this TCR beta chain was determined in a study of Ad26.COV2.S vaccination and SARS-CoV-2 variants. The method was immunoSEQ multiplex PCR; TCRdb's version includes in-frame clones alone and lacks a portion of them. This repertoire shows 400,000 to 450,000 clones, 90% found once; its top ten account for less than 15%. Treatment denoted: roughly 19 received Ad26.COV2.S at low or high dose, single or two shots; roughly five received placebo; per-sample allocation not given. Repertoires come from day 63 after the first vaccine or placebo injection. In Boston, an adult donor aged 18-55 years took part. This CDR3 spans 14 amino acids. Trimming cost V 7 bases and J 5 bases, with 14 bases left between them. The germline CDR1 and CDR2 sequences are MNHEY and SVGAGI.

The chain recombines TRBV6-5 with TRBJ1-4, with a weak D call TRBD1 (6 bases). The receptor was derived from a person between 18 and 59 years old who received the Ad26.COV2.S COVID-19 vaccine or a placebo. The sample was peripheral blood, taken in a trial of Ad26.COV2.S vaccine versus placebo. The CDR3 nucleotides read TGTGCCAGCAATTCCGGGACATCCAATGAAAAACTGTTTTTT. This translates into CASNSGTSNEKLFF.